This is a list of T cell receptor beta chains from one sample in a study of cytomegalovirus exposure and HLA in healthy donors. The table came from immunoSEQ multiplex PCR; TCRdb's copy has only in-frame clones and leaves some out. The repertoire holds around 140,000 clones, 80% seen once, with around 4.3% in the top ten. Sequencing was done on a sample of PBMCs. The source is a man in his forties in good health and CMV-seronegative. Each CDR3 is given with its conserved first and last residue. Fields, in order: J gene, V gene, D gene, clone size, CDR3 DNA, CDR3 protein. A D gene is named only where the DNA matches it firmly. Size is omitted from some rows. Given values are once, few, many or a class for expanded clones.

J gene: TRBJ1-2; V gene: TRBV9; D gene: TRBD1; clone size: once; CDR3 DNA: TGTGCCAGCAGCGTAGGGACAGGGGTGGCAGAGGGCTACACCTTC; CDR3 protein: CASSVGTGVAEGYTF
J gene: TRBJ1-5; V gene: TRBV5-1; D gene: TRBD1; clone size: .; CDR3 DNA: TGCGCCAGCAGCTTGGTGGCAGGGGGCAACAATCAGCCCCAGCATTTT; CDR3 protein: CASSLVAGGNNQPQHF
J gene: TRBJ2-7; V gene: TRBV6-5; D gene: .; clone size: .; CDR3 DNA: TGTGCCAGCAGTTACTCGATAGCCTACGAGCAGTACTTC; CDR3 protein: CASSYSIAYEQYF
J gene: TRBJ2-5; V gene: TRBV15; D gene: .; clone size: .; CDR3 DNA: TGTGCCACCGGGAGATCGACTATTTCTCGAGAGACCCAGTACTTC; CDR3 protein: CATGRSTISRETQYF
J gene: TRBJ1-1; V gene: TRBV28; D gene: TRBD1; clone size: .; CDR3 DNA: TGTGCCAGCAGTTCCCAGGGGGTTCCGAACACTGAAGCTTTCTTT; CDR3 protein: CASSSQGVPNTEAFF
J gene: TRBJ2-7; V gene: TRBV30; D gene: TRBD1; clone size: .; CDR3 DNA: TGTGCCTGGAGTGGTAAGACAGGGGATTACGAGCAGTACTTC; CDR3 protein: CAWSGKTGDYEQYF
J gene: TRBJ2-7; V gene: TRBV6-6; D gene: TRBD1; clone size: .; CDR3 DNA: TGTGCCAGCAGTACATTTCGGGACAGGGGTCGCGAGCAGTACTTC; CDR3 protein: CASSTFRDRGREQYF
J gene: TRBJ2-7; V gene: TRBV14; D gene: .; clone size: .; CDR3 DNA: TGTGCCAGCAGCCAATTCTACGAGCAGTACTTC; CDR3 protein: CASSQFYEQYF
J gene: TRBJ2-7; V gene: TRBV5-6; D gene: .; clone size: .; CDR3 DNA: TGTGCCAGCAGCACGTCCGGGACAAACGCCTACGAGCAGTACTTC; CDR3 protein: CASSTSGTNAYEQYF
J gene: TRBJ1-3; V gene: TRBV6-5; D gene: .; clone size: .; CDR3 DNA: TGTGCCAGCACACCATCGGGTTCTGGAAACACCATATATTTT; CDR3 protein: CASTPSGSGNTIYF
J gene: TRBJ1-2; V gene: TRBV27; D gene: .; clone size: .; CDR3 DNA: TGTGCCAGCAGTTTCGAACAGGGAAAAGTTGCGGATGGCTACACCTTC; CDR3 protein: CASSFEQGKVADGYTF
J gene: TRBJ2-7; V gene: TRBV7-9; D gene: .; clone size: .; CDR3 DNA: TGTGCCAGCAGCTTAGACAGGGTGGGCTACGAGCAGTACTTC; CDR3 protein: CASSLDRVGYEQYF
J gene: TRBJ2-7; V gene: TRBV20-1; D gene: .; clone size: .; CDR3 DNA: TGCAGTGCTCCAACTACGGCCGAGCAGTACTTC; CDR3 protein: CSAPTTAEQYF
J gene: TRBJ1-4; V gene: TRBV5-1; D gene: TRBD1; clone size: .; CDR3 DNA: TGCGCCAGCAGCTTGGGGGACAGGGATTACGAAAAACTGTTTTTT; CDR3 protein: CASSLGDRDYEKLFF
J gene: TRBJ1-1; V gene: TRBV27; D gene: TRBD1; clone size: few; CDR3 DNA: TGTGCCAGCACTAAGGACAGGGGTGGTGGCACTGAAGCTTTCTTT; CDR3 protein: CASTKDRGGGTEAFF
J gene: TRBJ2-2; V gene: TRBV7-2; D gene: TRBD1; clone size: few; CDR3 DNA: TGTGCCAGCAGCTTAAACACAGGGGGTAGAACCGGGGAGCTGTTTTTT; CDR3 protein: CASSLNTGGRTGELFF
J gene: TRBJ1-6; V gene: TRBV6-5; D gene: TRBD1; clone size: .; CDR3 DNA: TGTGCCAGCAGACCGACCGGGACAGCCAATTCACCCCTCCACTTT; CDR3 protein: CASRPTGTANSPLHF
J gene: TRBJ2-7; V gene: TRBV6-5; D gene: .; clone size: few; CDR3 DNA: TGTGCCAGCAGTTACTCCGGTACCTACGAGCAGTACTTC; CDR3 protein: CASSYSGTYEQYF
J gene: TRBJ1-5; V gene: TRBV28; D gene: TRBD1; clone size: few; CDR3 DNA: TGTGCCAGCAGTCCCCGGACAGGGGTTGGCAATCAGCCCCAGCATTTT; CDR3 protein: CASSPRTGVGNQPQHF
J gene: TRBJ2-1; V gene: TRBV25-1; D gene: .; clone size: .; CDR3 DNA: TGTGCCAGCAGTGAAGGGTTAAGCGCCGGGAATGAGCAGTTCTTC; CDR3 protein: CASSEGLSAGNEQFF
J gene: TRBJ2-7; V gene: TRBV7-9; D gene: .; clone size: .; CDR3 DNA: TGTGCCAGCAGCCCCATCTACGAGCAGTACTTC; CDR3 protein: CASSPIYEQYF
J gene: TRBJ1-4; V gene: TRBV6-5; D gene: TRBD1; clone size: .; CDR3 DNA: TGTGCCAGCAGTCCACGACAGGGGGGCGAAAAACTGTTTTTT; CDR3 protein: CASSPRQGGEKLFF
J gene: TRBJ1-6; V gene: TRBV7-8; D gene: TRBD1; clone size: .; CDR3 DNA: TGTGCCAGCAGCTTAGGAGACAGGGGAGGGTCACCCCTCCACTTT; CDR3 protein: CASSLGDRGGSPLHF
J gene: TRBJ1-4; V gene: TRBV27; D gene: TRBD1; clone size: few; CDR3 DNA: TGTGCCAGCAGTTTAGAAGGGGGCCCCCTCGCAACTAATGAAAAACTGTTTTTT; CDR3 protein: CASSLEGGPLATNEKLFF
J gene: TRBJ2-3; V gene: TRBV6-5; D gene: TRBD1; clone size: .; CDR3 DNA: TGTGCCAGCAGCTACGGGACAGCCCGCACAGATACGCAGTATTTT; CDR3 protein: CASSYGTARTDTQYF
J gene: TRBJ2-3; V gene: TRBV18; D gene: TRBD2; clone size: .; CDR3 DNA: TGTGCCAGCTCACCACCCCTAGCGGTCCCAGGGCAGTATTTT; CDR3 protein: CASSPPLAVPGQYF
J gene: TRBJ2-1; V gene: TRBV7-8; D gene: .; clone size: .; CDR3 DNA: TGTGCCAGCAGCTTAGAAGGGGGGGGCCTCTACAATGAGCAGTTCTTC; CDR3 protein: CASSLEGGGLYNEQFF
J gene: TRBJ2-5; V gene: TRBV5-6; D gene: .; clone size: .; CDR3 DNA: TGTGCCAGCAGCTTCCGGGGGTCTGAGACCCAGTACTTC; CDR3 protein: CASSFRGSETQYF
J gene: TRBJ2-1; V gene: TRBV5-1; D gene: TRBD1; clone size: .; CDR3 DNA: TGCGCCAGCAGCTCCCAGGGGACAGGGCCCTACAATGAGCAGTTCTTC; CDR3 protein: CASSSQGTGPYNEQFF
J gene: TRBJ1-5; V gene: TRBV27; D gene: .; clone size: .; CDR3 DNA: TGTGCCAGCAGTTTATCCCGGGGCAATCAGCCCCAGCATTTT; CDR3 protein: CASSLSRGNQPQHF
J gene: TRBJ1-5; V gene: TRBV29-1; D gene: .; clone size: .; CDR3 DNA: TGCAGCGCACAGTCCCAAAATCAGCCCCAGCATTTT; CDR3 protein: CSAQSQNQPQHF
J gene: TRBJ2-7; V gene: TRBV5-1; D gene: TRBD2; clone size: .; CDR3 DNA: TGCGCCAGCAGCTTGCGCGGGGGGCCTATGAGCTACGAGCAGTACTTC; CDR3 protein: CASSLRGGPMSYEQYF
J gene: TRBJ1-5; V gene: TRBV19; D gene: .; clone size: .; CDR3 DNA: TGTGCCAGTAGTATTGGGGGGTTCGATCAGCCCCAGCATTTT; CDR3 protein: CASSIGGFDQPQHF
J gene: TRBJ1-5; V gene: TRBV6-5; D gene: .; clone size: .; CDR3 DNA: TGTGCCAGCGCCCTGGCAGTCAATCAGCCCCAGCATTTT; CDR3 protein: CASALAVNQPQHF
J gene: TRBJ1-2; V gene: TRBV6-6; D gene: .; clone size: .; CDR3 DNA: TGTGCCAGCAGTTTTGGAGGAGACTATGGCTACACCTTC; CDR3 protein: CASSFGGDYGYTF
J gene: TRBJ1-1; V gene: TRBV19; D gene: .; clone size: once; CDR3 DNA: TGTGCCAGTAGTTATCCCGTCCCGAACACTGAAGCTTTCTTT; CDR3 protein: CASSYPVPNTEAFF
J gene: TRBJ1-2; V gene: TRBV9; D gene: .; clone size: .; CDR3 DNA: TGTGCCAGCAGCGTAGAAGAGGGCTATGGCTACACCTTC; CDR3 protein: CASSVEEGYGYTF
J gene: TRBJ1-1; V gene: TRBV9; D gene: .; clone size: .; CDR3 DNA: TGTGCCAGCAGCGTAGGCTCGACAGGGAACACTGAAGCTTTCTTT; CDR3 protein: CASSVGSTGNTEAFF
J gene: TRBJ1-4; V gene: TRBV21-1; D gene: .; clone size: few; CDR3 DNA: TGTGCCAGCAGCAAAGAGGGAGGCCAGATTAGTGGTCCAAAACTGTTTTTT; CDR3 protein: CASSKEGGQISGPKLFF
J gene: TRBJ1-2; V gene: TRBV19; D gene: .; clone size: .; CDR3 DNA: TGTGCCAGTAGCCGACTATTCTATGGCTACACCTTC; CDR3 protein: CASSRLFYGYTF
J gene: TRBJ1-5; V gene: TRBV5-6; D gene: TRBD1; clone size: .; CDR3 DNA: TGTGCCAGCAGCTTGTCCAGGGGGCGAGGTAGCAATCAGCCCCAGCATTTT; CDR3 protein: CASSLSRGRGSNQPQHF
J gene: TRBJ1-2; V gene: TRBV11-2; D gene: .; clone size: .; CDR3 DNA: TGTGCCAGCAGCTTAAGCGGGGGCTCCCTCTATGGCTACACCTTC; CDR3 protein: CASSLSGGSLYGYTF
J gene: TRBJ1-4; V gene: TRBV7-9; D gene: .; clone size: once; CDR3 DNA: TGTGCCAGCAGCGACAGGACAGTGCTCTCAGGGGCAACTAATGAAAAACTGTTTTTT; CDR3 protein: CASSDRTVLSGATNEKLFF
J gene: TRBJ2-7; V gene: TRBV6-4; D gene: .; clone size: .; CDR3 DNA: TGTGCCAGCGGGGCGCGGAAAAACTACGAGCAGTACTTC; CDR3 protein: CASGARKNYEQYF
J gene: TRBJ1-1; V gene: TRBV19; D gene: TRBD1; clone size: .; CDR3 DNA: TGTGCCAGTTACAGGGGGAACACTGAAGCTTTCTTT; CDR3 protein: CASYRGNTEAFF
J gene: TRBJ1-1; V gene: TRBV27; D gene: .; clone size: .; CDR3 DNA: TGTGCCAGCAGTTTAACGGCCCAGGGGCAGGCTTTCTTT; CDR3 protein: CASSLTAQGQAFF
J gene: TRBJ2-1; V gene: TRBV28; D gene: TRBD1; clone size: .; CDR3 DNA: TGTGCCAGCAGTTGGGGACAGGCTAAGCAGTTCTTC; CDR3 protein: CASSWGQAKQFF
J gene: TRBJ1-2; V gene: TRBV7-9; D gene: .; clone size: .; CDR3 DNA: TGTGCCAGCAGCTTAATCCGGGGCTATGGCTACACCTTC; CDR3 protein: CASSLIRGYGYTF
J gene: TRBJ2-7; V gene: TRBV18; D gene: TRBD1; clone size: few; CDR3 DNA: TGTGCCAGCTCACCATTTGGAGGAGAGGGGGCTTACGAGCAGTACTTC; CDR3 protein: CASSPFGGEGAYEQYF
J gene: TRBJ2-2; V gene: TRBV5-1; D gene: TRBD2; clone size: .; CDR3 DNA: TGCGCCAGCAGCCCAAGGACTAGCGGGGACCCAGTGAGGGGGGAGCTGTTTTTT; CDR3 protein: CASSPRTSGDPVRGELFF
J gene: TRBJ1-1; V gene: TRBV5-1; D gene: .; clone size: .; CDR3 DNA: TGCGCCAGCAGCTTGACGGCAGGGGCTACTGAAGCTTTCTTT; CDR3 protein: CASSLTAGATEAFF
J gene: TRBJ1-3; V gene: TRBV6-6; D gene: TRBD1; clone size: few; CDR3 DNA: TGTGCCAGCAGCCTAGGGGGCGCGGCTGGAAACACCATATATTTT; CDR3 protein: CASSLGGAAGNTIYF
J gene: TRBJ1-2; V gene: TRBV18; D gene: TRBD1; clone size: .; CDR3 DNA: TGTGCCAGCTCACCAAGGTTAGACCCGGGACAGCTCTATGGCTACACCTTC; CDR3 protein: CASSPRLDPGQLYGYTF
J gene: TRBJ1-1; V gene: TRBV7-9; D gene: .; clone size: .; CDR3 DNA: TGTGCCAGCAGCCACAGTAGGGTAGGGGCTGAAGCTTTCTTT; CDR3 protein: CASSHSRVGAEAFF